This T cell receptor beta chain originates from a study of cytomegalovirus exposure and HLA in healthy donors. Concerning this clone itself: Its antigen is unknown.

Germline CDR1 is SGDLS and CDR2 is YYNGEE. V was shortened by 4 bases and J by 2 bases, with 13 bases between the two germline ends. The CDR3 is 14 residues long. With 60 Vbeta and 13 Jbeta primers, the PCR was carried out. Produced via immunoSEQ multiplex PCR; TCRdb's table is partial and in-frame only. This sample has more than 85,000 clones; more than 60% occur once, and the top ten carry over 4%. Study-wide findings and caveats: Indistinguishable V segments, including TRBV6-2 and TRBV6-3, were excluded.

The chain joins TRBV9 to TRBJ2-7, with a possible D match to TRBD1 (5 bases). The sequenced sample consisted of PBMCs. The source of this sequence is a woman aged 18-29 years in good health and CMV-seropositive. CDR3 sequence (DNA): TGTGCCAGCAGCCTTGGCGGCAGGGCCTACGAGCAGTACTTC. Translation: CASSLGGRAYEQYF.